Listed below are T cell receptor beta chains from one sample, sequenced in a study of shared clonotypes between healthy human individuals. Assay: immunoSEQ multiplex PCR; the TCRdb copy retains only in-frame clones and omits some. The sample lists approximately 1.1 million clones; 75% to 80% were seen once. The specimen was memory CD4+ T cells from PBMCs. These receptors were collected from a man aged 18 to 35 in good health. Some clones in this sample may be carry-over from other donors' samples. Both conserved end residues are part of each CDR3. D genes are given only for firm matches. Clone size appears in some rows only: once, few, many, or a class for an expanded clone.

TRBV27	once	TRBJ2-1	NA	CASSFPTGHMGALYNEQFF	TGTGCCAGCAGTTTTCCGACAGGTCATATGGGGGCCCTCTACAATGAGCAGTTCTTC
TRBV5-1	once	TRBJ2-6	NA	CASSLGPGAGANVLTF	TGCGCCAGCAGCTTGGGACCAGGGGCTGGGGCCAACGTCCTGACTTTC
TRBV21-1	once	TRBJ2-1	NA	CASSKGERGSYNEQFF	TGTGCCAGCAGCAAAGGGGAAAGGGGCTCCTACAATGAGCAGTTCTTC
TRBV9	NA	TRBJ1-2	TRBD1	CASSGGTALNDGYTF	TGTGCCAGCAGCGGGGGGACAGCGCTCAACGATGGCTACACCTTC
TRBV4-2	NA	TRBJ1-2	TRBD1	CASSIGTGGNYGYTF	TGTGCCAGCAGCATCGGGACAGGGGGTAACTATGGCTACACCTTC
TRBV4-2	once	TRBJ2-7	NA	CASSQQPSASYEQYF	TGTGCCAGCAGCCAACAGCCTAGTGCCTCCTACGAGCAGTACTTC
TRBV28	NA	TRBJ2-2	NA	CASSLFAGRMYTGELFF	TGTGCCAGCAGTTTATTCGCAGGGCGCATGTACACCGGGGAGCTGTTTTTT
TRBV28	NA	TRBJ2-7	NA	CATVTGSRYEQYF	TGTGCCACCGTTACAGGGTCAAGGTACGAGCAGTACTTC
TRBV7-9	NA	TRBJ1-5	NA	CASNDYDGEPQHF	TGTGCCAGCAACGATTACGATGGTGAGCCCCAGCATTTT
TRBV5-1	NA	TRBJ1-2	NA	CASSLEGSGYTF	TGCGCCAGCAGCTTAGAAGGATCCGGCTACACCTTC
TRBV4-3	NA	TRBJ2-7	TRBD1	CASSQAMGQGTYEQYF	TGCGCCAGCAGCCAAGCGATGGGACAGGGAACATACGAGCAGTACTTC
TRBV5-1	NA	TRBJ2-7	NA	CASSPQTPTYEQYF	TGCGCCAGCAGCCCACAGACACCGACCTACGAGCAGTACTTC
TRBV6-1	NA	TRBJ2-3	NA	CASSAPARLTDTQYF	TGTGCCAGCAGTGCCCCGGCGCGGCTCACAGATACGCAGTATTTT
TRBV2	NA	TRBJ1-4	NA	CASLEGWNEKLFF	TGTGCCAGCTTAGAGGGATGGAATGAAAAACTGTTTTTT
TRBV7-2	NA	TRBJ2-5	NA	CASSGVLIETQYF	TGTGCCAGCAGCGGGGTACTTATCGAGACCCAGTACTTC
TRBV30	NA	TRBJ2-7	NA	CAWSLTYEQYF	TGTGCCTGGAGTCTCACCTACGAGCAGTACTTC
TRBV5-4	NA	TRBJ2-5	TRBD2	CASSPRLAGGETQYF	TGTGCCAGCAGCCCCCGACTAGCGGGAGGAGAGACCCAGTACTTC
TRBV28	NA	TRBJ1-6	NA	CASSPQSYRVGNSPLHF	TGTGCCAGCAGTCCCCAATCGTACAGGGTAGGGAATTCACCCCTCCACTTT
TRBV5-4	NA	TRBJ2-1	NA	CASSLGTGISLDEQFF	TGTGCCAGCAGCTTGGGAACAGGGATTTCTCTTGATGAGCAGTTCTTC
TRBV28	NA	TRBJ2-1	TRBD2	CASRTLAGGQNEQFF	TGTGCCAGCAGAACTCTAGCGGGAGGGCAAAATGAGCAGTTCTTC
TRBV2	NA	TRBJ1-2	NA	CASSVNLKNYGYTF	TGTGCCAGCAGTGTGAATCTGAAAAACTATGGCTACACCTTC
TRBV9	once	TRBJ2-3	NA	CASGVGATTSTDTQYF	TGTGCCAGTGGGGTTGGAGCGACCACTAGCACAGATACGCAGTATTTT
TRBV28	few	TRBJ2-1	TRBD2	CASSFSGSGRVRISYNEQFF	TGTGCCAGCAGTTTTAGTGGTAGCGGGAGGGTCAGAATCTCCTACAATGAGCAGTTCTTC
TRBV29-1	few	TRBJ1-5	TRBD1	CSVKGANQPQHF	TGCAGCGTCAAGGGGGCGAATCAGCCCCAGCATTTT
TRBV10-3	NA	TRBJ1-4	NA	CATNPGGNRGKLFF	TGTGCCACCAATCCGGGAGGGAATAGGGGAAAACTGTTTTTT
TRBV6-5	few	TRBJ1-1	NA	CASSKHRATEAFF	TGTGCCAGCAGTAAACACAGGGCCACTGAAGCTTTCTTT
TRBV5-4	NA	TRBJ2-2	TRBD2	CASSLSGTSGNRELFF	TGTGCCAGCAGCTTGTCCGGGACTAGCGGGAACCGGGAGCTGTTTTTT
TRBV27	NA	TRBJ1-5	NA	CASSNTGRQRPQHF	TGTGCCAGCAGTAATACCGGGCGACAGCGGCCCCAGCATTTT
TRBV28	NA	TRBJ1-2	NA	CASSLGGVPGYTF	TGTGCCAGCAGTTTGGGAGGGGTACCGGGCTACACCTTC
TRBV4-2	once	TRBJ2-5	TRBD1	CASSPGTGGAKTQYF	TGTGCCAGCAGCCCCGGGACAGGGGGCGCAAAGACCCAGTACTTC
TRBV5-1	few	TRBJ2-5	NA	CASSLGPRGEQETQYF	TGCGCCAGCAGCTTGGGCCCTCGTGGGGAACAAGAGACCCAGTACTTC
TRBV19	NA	TRBJ2-7	NA	CASRGDYEQYF	TGTGCCAGTAGGGGGGACTACGAGCAGTACTTC
TRBV9	many	TRBJ2-3	NA	CASSRTTLSTDTQYF	TGTGCCAGCAGCCGCACTACTCTGAGCACAGATACGCAGTATTTT
TRBV4-1	NA	TRBJ2-2	TRBD2	CASSRLAVNTGELFF	TGCGCCAGCAGCCGACTAGCGGTAAACACCGGGGAGCTGTTTTTT
TRBV27	NA	TRBJ2-1	TRBD2	CASSSHSGKGTYEQFF	TGTGCCAGCAGTTCCCATAGCGGGAAGGGCACCTACGAGCAGTTCTTC
TRBV5-6	NA	TRBJ2-1	TRBD1	CASSLKRTGAYNEQFF	TGTGCCAGCAGCTTGAAAAGGACAGGGGCCTACAATGAGCAGTTCTTC
TRBV27	NA	TRBJ2-7	TRBD2	CASLTSGGTLYEQYF	TGTGCCAGCCTGACTAGCGGGGGAACCCTCTACGAGCAGTACTTC
TRBV7-8	NA	TRBJ1-4	TRBD1	CASSQGGGREKLFF	TGTGCCAGCAGCCAAGGAGGGGGCCGTGAAAAACTGTTTTTT
TRBV28	many	TRBJ2-7	NA	CASTTPGDSYEQYF	TGTGCCAGCACCACTCCCGGGGATTCCTACGAGCAGTACTTC
TRBV10-3	NA	TRBJ2-3	NA	CAITGDGFTDTQYF	TGTGCCATCACCGGAGACGGATTCACAGATACGCAGTATTTT
TRBV30	few	TRBJ1-5	NA	CAWRIGSQGQPQHF	TGTGCCTGGAGAATAGGGTCCCAGGGGCAGCCCCAGCATTTT
TRBV5-6	NA	TRBJ1-6	TRBD1	CASSLDRGQAPLHF	TGTGCCAGCAGCCTGGACAGGGGGCAGGCACCCCTCCACTTT
TRBV11-1	NA	TRBJ2-1	TRBD2	CASTLGSVTSGNEQFF	TGTGCCAGCACCTTAGGTTCGGTTACTAGCGGGAATGAGCAGTTCTTC
TRBV19	NA	TRBJ2-7	NA	CASSVGQNYEQYF	TGTGCCAGTAGTGTCGGACAGAACTACGAGCAGTACTTC
TRBV4-3	NA	TRBJ2-7	TRBD2	CASSQQGPGTSGYEQYF	TGCGCCAGCAGCCAGCAGGGTCCCGGGACTAGCGGCTACGAGCAGTACTTC
TRBV18	NA	TRBJ2-1	TRBD1	CASSPATGIGNEQFF	TGTGCCAGCTCACCGGCGACAGGGATCGGGAATGAGCAGTTCTTC